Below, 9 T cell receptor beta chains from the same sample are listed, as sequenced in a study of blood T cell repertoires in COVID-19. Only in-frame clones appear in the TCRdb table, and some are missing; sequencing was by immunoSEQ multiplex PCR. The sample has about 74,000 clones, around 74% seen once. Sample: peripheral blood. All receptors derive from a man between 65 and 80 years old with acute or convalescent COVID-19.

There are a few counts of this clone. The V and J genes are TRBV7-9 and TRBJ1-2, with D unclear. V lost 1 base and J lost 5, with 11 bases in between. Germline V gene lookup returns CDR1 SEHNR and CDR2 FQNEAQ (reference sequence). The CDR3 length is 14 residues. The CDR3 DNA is TGTGCCAGCAGCTTAGGAGCGGCTACGTATGGCTACACCTTC. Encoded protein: CASSLGAATYGYTF.

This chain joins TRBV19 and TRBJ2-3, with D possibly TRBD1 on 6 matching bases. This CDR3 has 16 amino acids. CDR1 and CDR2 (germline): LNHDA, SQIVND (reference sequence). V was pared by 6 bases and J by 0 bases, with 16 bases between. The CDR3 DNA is TGTGCCAGTAGCCTTACCCGGACAGTCAGCACAGATACGCAGTATTTT. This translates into CASSLTRTVSTDTQYF.

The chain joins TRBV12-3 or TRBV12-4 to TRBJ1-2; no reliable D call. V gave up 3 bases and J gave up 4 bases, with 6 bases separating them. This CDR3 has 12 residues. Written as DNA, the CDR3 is TGTGCCAGCAGTTTGGGCAGCTATGGCTACACCTTC. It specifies CASSLGSYGYTF.

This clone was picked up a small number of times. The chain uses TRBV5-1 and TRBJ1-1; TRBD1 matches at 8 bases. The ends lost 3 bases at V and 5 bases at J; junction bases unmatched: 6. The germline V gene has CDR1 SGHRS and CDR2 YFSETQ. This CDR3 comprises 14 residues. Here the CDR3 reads CASSSTGAETEAFF. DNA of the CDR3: TGCGCCAGCAGCTCGACAGGGGCTGAGACTGAAGCTTTCTTT.

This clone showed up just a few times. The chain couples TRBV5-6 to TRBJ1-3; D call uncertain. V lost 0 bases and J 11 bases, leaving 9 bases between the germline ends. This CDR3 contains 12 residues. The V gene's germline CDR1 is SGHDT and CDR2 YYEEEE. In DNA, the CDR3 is TGTGCCAGCAGCTTGGCGATTGGAGCCATATATTTT. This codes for CASSLAIGAIYF.

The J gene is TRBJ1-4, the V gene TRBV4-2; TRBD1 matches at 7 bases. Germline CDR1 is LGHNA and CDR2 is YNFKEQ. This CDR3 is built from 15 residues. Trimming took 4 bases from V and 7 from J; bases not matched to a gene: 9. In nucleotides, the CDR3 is TGTGCCAGCAGCCCCGACAGGGTATGGAGTGAAAAACTGTTTTTT. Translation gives CASSPDRVWSEKLFF.

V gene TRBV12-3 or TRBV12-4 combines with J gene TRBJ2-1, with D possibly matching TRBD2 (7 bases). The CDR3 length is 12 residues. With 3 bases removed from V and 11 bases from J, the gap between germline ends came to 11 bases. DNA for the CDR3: TGTGCCAGCAGTTTCACCGGGGGGCAGCAGTTCTTC. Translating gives CASSFTGGQQFF.

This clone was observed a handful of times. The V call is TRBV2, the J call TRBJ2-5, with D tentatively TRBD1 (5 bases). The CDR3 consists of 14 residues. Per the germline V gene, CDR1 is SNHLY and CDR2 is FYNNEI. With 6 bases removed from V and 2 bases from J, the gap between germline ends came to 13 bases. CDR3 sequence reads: CASSPGRIQETQYF. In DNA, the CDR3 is TGTGCCAGCAGCCCAGGGCGTATACAAGAGACCCAGTACTTC. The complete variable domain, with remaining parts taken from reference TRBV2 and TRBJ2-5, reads EPEVTQTPSHQVTQMGQEVILRCVPISNHLYFYWYRQILGQKVEFLVSFYNNEISEKSEIFDDQFSVERPDGSNFTLKIRSTKLEDSAMYFCASSPGRIQETQYFGPGTRLLVL.

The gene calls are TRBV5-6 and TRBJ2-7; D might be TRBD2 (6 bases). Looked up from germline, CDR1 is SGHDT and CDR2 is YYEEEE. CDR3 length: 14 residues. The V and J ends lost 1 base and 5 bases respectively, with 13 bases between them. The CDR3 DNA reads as TGTGCCAGCAGCTTGTCAGCGGGCCTTGACGAGCAGTACTTC. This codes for CASSLSAGLDEQYF.